The next 26 T cell receptor beta chains were all read from a single sample in a study of T-cell reconstitution after alpha-beta-depleted transplantation in children. It was with unique molecular identifiers that the TCRbeta library was prepared. TCRdb recomputed calls from the PCR reads with MiXCR, one row per CDR3 protein. The sample holds 440,000 or so distinct CDR3 sequences, over 40% seen once. The sample consisted of PBMCs, taken before TCRalphabeta/CD19-depleted stem cell transplant. The receptors come from a girl aged 2 to 9 with aplastic anemia, due to receive a stem cell transplant.

V is TRBV15 and J is TRBJ2-7, with 7 bases aligning to TRBD2. The CDR3 has 15 residues. Germline V gene lookup returns CDR1 LNHNV and CDR2 YYDKDF (reference sequence). J lost 1 base, V lost 1 base, and 4 bases had no gene match. The CDR3 nucleotides are TGTGCCACCAGCAGAGTCGGGGGAGGGTCCTACGAGCAGTACTTC. Encoded protein: CATSRVGGGSYEQYF.

The V call is TRBV29-1, the J call TRBJ2-7, with D maybe TRBD2 (5 bases). V gave up 4 bases and J gave up 3 bases, with 13 bases separating them. The germline V gene has CDR1 SQVTM and CDR2 ANQGSEA. CDR3 length: 13 amino acids. CDR3 loop: CSVVPFEGYEQYF. The CDR3 DNA is TGCAGCGTTGTACCCTTTGAGGGCTACGAGCAGTACTTC.

This clonotype was counted at least ten times. The chain links TRBV11-2 to TRBJ2-4, with 8 nucleotides matching TRBD2. With V trimmed by 5 bases and J by 3 bases, 18 bases remained unmatched. The CDR3 totals 19 residues. The germline V gene encodes CDR1 SGHAT and CDR2 FQNNGV. DNA for the CDR3: TGTGCCAGCAGCCCCCGCTTCGGGGGGGCCGGGGGTGGCAAAAACATTCAGTACTTC. Its protein product is CASSPRFGGAGGGKNIQYF.

This chain connects TRBV20-1 to TRBJ2-5; D gene uncertain. Trimming took 3 bases from V and 9 from J, leaving 17 bases between them. The CDR3 runs to 13 residues. CDR1 is DFQATT and CDR2 is SNEGSKA in the germline V gene (reference sequence). CDR3 loop: CSASMPRSSAQYF. The CDR3 coding sequence is TGCAGTGCTAGTATGCCCAGGTCCTCGGCCCAGTACTTC.

The chain links TRBV3-1 to TRBJ1-1; D unresolved. Trimming shortened V by 1 base and J by 10 bases, and 13 bases separated the two germline ends. CDR1 LGHDT and CDR2 YNNKEL come from the germline V gene (reference sequence). The CDR3 covers 13 residues. The CDR3 sequence: CASSQGPRLGAFF. DNA for the CDR3: TGTGCCAGCAGCCAAGGGCCCAGGTTGGGAGCTTTCTTT.

This clonotype was seen a single time. The chain uses TRBV5-1 and TRBJ2-5; D remains ambiguous. The length of the CDR3 is 14 residues. Germline CDR1 reads SGHRS; CDR2 reads YFSETQ. CDR3 nucleotides: TGCGCGGGGTCAAAGGATTTTAGGGAAGAGACCCAGTACTTC. Amino acids: CAGSKDFREETQYF.

In its sample, this clonotype was seen many times. The junction and the germline gene differ at one end; a read error may be behind it. V gene TRBV7-7 combines with J gene TRBJ2-5, with 10 nucleotides matching TRBD2. CDR1 is SSHAT, CDR2 FNYEAQ, per germline (reference sequence). This CDR3 region has 15 residues. The CDR3: CASSSGLADQETQYF. CDR3 nucleotide sequence: TGTGCTAGCAGTAGCGGACTAGCGGATCAAGAGACCCAGTACTTC.

V is TRBV7-2 and J is TRBJ2-1, with 12 positions matching TRBD2. The CDR3 spans 17 residues. Germline assignment: CDR1 SGHTA and CDR2 FQGNSA. With 0 bases clipped from V and 4 bases from J, the junction kept 4 bases outside the gene matches. The chain's CDR3 is CASSLAASGGGYNEQFF. The DNA of the CDR3 is TGTGCCAGCAGCTTAGCGGCTAGCGGGGGGGGTTACAATGAGCAGTTCTTC.

The rearrangement links TRBV10-3 to TRBJ2-7, with D tentatively TRBD2 (6 bases). The CDR3 sequence is 13 residues long. Germline CDR1 ENHRY, CDR2 SYGVKD. The V and J ends lost 4 bases and 2 bases respectively, with 9 bases between them. The chain's CDR3 is CAISGGEAYEQYF. In DNA form, the CDR3 reads TGTGCCATCAGTGGTGGGGAGGCCTACGAGCAGTACTTC.

J is TRBJ2-1 and V is TRBV9; D is undetermined. V dropped 0 bases and J dropped 6 bases, with 16 bases sitting between them. This CDR3 comprises 16 residues. Germline-derived CDR1 and CDR2 are SGDLS and YYNGEE. DNA of the CDR3: TGTGCCAGCAGCGTAGGGCCCCCCAACTTCTCCAATGAGCAGTTCTTC. Its translation is CASSVGPPNFSNEQFF.

In its sample, this clonotype ranks as medium-sized. The rearrangement links TRBV12-3 or TRBV12-4 to TRBJ2-3; 7 bases are a match to TRBD1. This CDR3 has 17 amino acids. The trim removed 1 base at V and 1 base at J, leaving 8 bases unmatched. CDR3 amino acids: CASSLGPTGWGTDTQYF. The CDR3, as DNA: TGTGCCAGCAGTTTAGGACCGACAGGGTGGGGCACAGATACGCAGTATTTT.

This clonotype was found many times. The rearrangement links TRBV12-3 or TRBV12-4 to TRBJ2-2; D assignment may be TRBD1 or TRBD2 (5 bases each). This CDR3 is built from 14 residues. V lost 3 bases, J lost 6 bases, and 11 bases lay in between. The CDR3 nucleotides read TGTGCCAGCAGTTTTCGAGTGGGGGCCGGGGAGCTGTTTTTT. It codes for CASSFRVGAGELFF.

In this sample, this clonotype turned up many times. This chain uses TRBV7-9 with TRBJ2-7; D is perhaps TRBD1 or TRBD2 (5 bases each). The V end was cut by 4 bases, the J end by 3 bases, with 10 bases between. CDR1 SEHNR and CDR2 FQNEAQ come from the germline V gene (reference sequence). CDR3 length equals 13 residues. Written as DNA, the CDR3 is TGTGCCAGCAGCTCCTGGGACGGCTACGAGCAGTACTTC. It translates to CASSSWDGYEQYF. Together with reference TRBV7-9 and TRBJ2-7, the CDR3 gives the full variable domain: DTGVSQNPRHKITKRGQNVTFRCDPISEHNRLYWYRQTLGQGPEFLTYFQNEAQLEKSRLLSDRFSAERPKGSFSTLEIQRTEQGDSAMYLCASSSWDGYEQYFGPGTRLTVT.

This sequence joins TRBV7-9 and TRBJ1-6; 8 nucleotides line up with TRBD1. The trim removed 5 bases at V and 10 bases at J, leaving 7 bases unmatched. The CDR3 has 14 residues. Germline lookup yields CDR1 SEHNR and CDR2 FQNEAQ (reference sequence). The CDR3 reads CASSKQGGESPLHF. The CDR3 DNA reads TGTGCCAGCAGCAAACAGGGGGGAGAGTCACCCCTCCACTTT.

This clonotype was seen ten or more times. V gene TRBV9 combines with J gene TRBJ2-2; no clear D. The CDR3 sequence is 13 residues long. V dropped 4 bases and J dropped 3 bases, with 7 bases sitting between them. Germline CDR1 reads SGDLS; CDR2 reads YYNGEE. CDR3 protein: CASSPSYTGELFF. For the CDR3, the DNA is TGTGCCAGCAGCCCCAGTTACACCGGGGAGCTGTTTTTT.

This clonotype turned up a few times. This chain uses TRBV3-1 with TRBJ2-3; possibly TRBD2 for D (5 bases). With 4 bases removed from V and 0 bases from J, the gap between germline ends came to 14 bases. Germline-derived CDR1 and CDR2 are LGHDT and YNNKEL (reference sequence). The CDR3 totals 16 residues. CDR3 sequence reads: CASSPGAVASTDTQYF. The CDR3 bases are TGTGCCAGCAGCCCAGGAGCGGTTGCTAGCACAGATACGCAGTATTTT.

In this sample, this clonotype turned up a few times. V gene TRBV5-1 combines with J gene TRBJ2-5; TRBD1 matches at 7 bases. J was trimmed by 7 bases and V by 4 bases; bases with no gene match: 10. The germline gives CDR1 SGHRS, CDR2 YFSETQ. The CDR3 has 14 amino acids. DNA for the CDR3: TGCGCCAGCAGCCCAACACAGGGGAGAGGGACCCAGTACTTC. The encoded protein is CASSPTQGRGTQYF.

The chain has TRBV3-1 and TRBJ2-3; 13 bases fit TRBD2. CDR1 and CDR2 (germline): LGHDT, YNNKEL (reference sequence). With 11 bases clipped from V and 6 bases from J, the junction kept 17 bases outside the gene matches. This CDR3 region has 17 residues. CDR3 in amino acids: CASSPPRTSGRADTQYF. CDR3 DNA sequence: TGTGCCTCCTCCCCCCCCCGAACTAGCGGGAGGGCGGATACGCAGTATTTT.

V is TRBV20-1 and J is TRBJ2-1, with 7 bases identical to TRBD2. The length of the CDR3 is 14 residues. V trimming: 0 bases; J trimming: 6 bases; junction bases outside the gene matches: 5. The V gene's germline CDR1 is DFQATT and CDR2 SNEGSKA (reference sequence). The CDR3 protein is CSARDRGRGNEQFF. The DNA for the CDR3 is TGCAGTGCTAGAGATCGGGGGAGGGGCAATGAGCAGTTCTTC.

This clonotype was recorded many times. The chain joins TRBV28 to TRBJ2-7; 10 nucleotides agree with TRBD2. There are 19 residues in the CDR3. V lost 0 bases to trimming and J lost 1 base; unmatched junction nucleotides: 12. Germline CDR1 is MDHEN and CDR2 is SYDVKM. The CDR3 loop reads CASSLWSAGGKGNSYEQYF. For the CDR3, the DNA is TGTGCCAGCAGTTTATGGTCAGCGGGAGGGAAGGGGAATTCCTACGAGCAGTACTTC.

At least ten counts were recorded for this clonotype. The gene calls are TRBV5-6 and TRBJ2-7, with D hard to call. The CDR3 is 13 amino acids. Germline loops: CDR1 SGHDT, CDR2 YYEEEE. The V end lost 3 bases, the J end lost 3 bases, and 10 bases lay between the germline ends. The CDR3 bases are TGTGCCAGCAGCTCAACTCATTACTACGAGCAGTACTTC. It yields the protein CASSSTHYYEQYF.

The sample holds a few counts of this clonotype. The chain joins TRBV30 to TRBJ1-2; 7 bases line up with TRBD1. V shed 3 bases and J 3 bases; nucleotides not matched to a gene: 7. The CDR3 sequence is 14 residues long. Per germline, CDR1 GTSNPN and CDR2 SVGIG (reference sequence). CDR3 sequence: CAWSLRGRYYGYTF. CDR3 sequence (DNA): TGTGCCTGGAGCCTTAGGGGGCGATACTATGGCTACACCTTC.

This chain joins TRBV25-1 and TRBJ2-2, with a tentative D call TRBD2 (5 bases). The V end was cut by 2 bases, the J end by 2 bases, with 9 bases between. Germline-derived CDR1 and CDR2 are MGHDK and SYGVNS. The CDR3 length is 15 residues. The CDR3 nucleotides are TGTGCCAGCAGTGAACATACGGGAAACACCGGGGAGCTGTTTTTT. Translating it yields CASSEHTGNTGELFF.

This clonotype has just a few counts. The gene calls are TRBV25-1 and TRBJ1-4; D gene uncertain. V was cut by 3 bases and J by 8 bases, with 22 bases left in between. Germline values: CDR1 MGHDK, CDR2 SYGVNS. The CDR3 covers 17 residues. The CDR3 loop reads CASSDLGRNSAEEKLFF. For the CDR3, the DNA is TGTGCCAGCAGTGACCTCGGCCGGAACTCGGCGGAGGAAAAACTGTTTTTT.

This clonotype was detected ten times or more. The chain recombines TRBV20-1 with TRBJ2-5; 9 bases line up with TRBD2. With 3 bases clipped from V and 13 bases from J, the junction kept 18 bases outside the gene matches. Germline values: CDR1 DFQATT, CDR2 SNEGSKA (reference sequence). The CDR3 has 15 amino acids. The CDR3, as DNA: TGCAGTGCTAGGTTCCCGGGACTAGCAGCGCAAGCAGGGTACTTC. Translated: CSARFPGLAAQAGYF.

This clonotype showed up just a few times. The V call is TRBV7-2, the J call TRBJ2-1; D gene uncertain. Germline CDR1 SGHTA, CDR2 FQGNSA. The V end lost 1 base, the J end lost 10 bases, and 11 bases lay between the germline ends. This CDR3 comprises 13 residues. The chain's CDR3 is CASSLVGQREQFF. CDR3 sequence (DNA): TGTGCCAGCAGCTTAGTCGGGCAGCGCGAGCAGTTCTTC.